A selection of T cell receptor beta chains follows, all from one sample in a study of T cells after yellow fever vaccination. TCRdb redid the calling of the 5' RACE reads with MiXCR, one entry per CDR3 protein. Here the sample spans approximately 550,000 distinct CDR3 sequences, 15% to 20% being singletons. This material consisted of PBMCs, taken 15 days after the yellow fever booster vaccination. All receptors derive from a man aged 25 to 40 who received the YFV17D yellow fever vaccine. The CDR3 runs from the conserved cysteine through the conserved F or W. A D gene is named only where the DNA matches it firmly. Rows may omit the clone size; those that give it use once, few, many or a size class.

j_call clone_size v_call d_call cdr3_nt cdr3_aa
TRBJ1-1 few TRBV7-2 TRBD1 TGTGCCAGCAGCTTTTACGACAGGGAAGGCTCTGAAGCTTTCTTT CASSFYDREGSEAFF
TRBJ1-6 few TRBV18 TRBD1 TGTGCCAGCTCACTTGGACAGGGCGAACCGTCCCTCCACTTT CASSLGQGEPSLHF
TRBJ1-2 NA TRBV19 NA TGTGCCAGTAGTATAGTGGTTTGGGGAAAGGGGAACTATGGCTACACCTTC CASSIVVWGKGNYGYTF
TRBJ2-5 NA TRBV9 NA TGTGCCAGCAGCGCCATGTCAGGGGAGGTGGGAGAGACCCAGTACTTC CASSAMSGEVGETQYF
TRBJ2-4 few TRBV2 NA TGTGCCAGCAGACCCCGCCCCTGGGTCACCAAAAACATTCAGTACTTC CASRPRPWVTKNIQYF
TRBJ2-7 few TRBV4-3 TRBD2 TGCGCCAGCAGCCGCGGAGGCGGGAGTGGGTACGAGCAGTACTTC CASSRGGGSGYEQYF
TRBJ2-2 few TRBV6-5 TRBD1 TGTGCCAGCAGTTACGAAGGACAGGGGAACGGGGAGCTGTTTTTT CASSYEGQGNGELFF
TRBJ2-7 few TRBV11-2 NA TGTGCCAGCAGCTCCCCGACAGGAACCTACGAGCAGTACTTC CASSSPTGTYEQYF
TRBJ2-3 NA TRBV5-5 NA TGTGCCAGCATACTAGCTGAGACTAGCACAGATACGCAGTATTTT CASILAETSTDTQYF
TRBJ1-5 few TRBV4-2 NA TGTGCCAGCAGCCAAGGCCCAACAGGCGATCAGCCCCAGCATTTT CASSQGPTGDQPQHF
TRBJ2-1 NA TRBV6-1 TRBD2 TGTGCCAGTCAGAGCGGGAGGGCTGAGAATGAGCAGTTCTTC CASQSGRAENEQFF
TRBJ2-4 few TRBV28 NA TGTGCCAGCAGTTTGGGTAGTCAGGTCAGAAACATTCAGTACTTC CASSLGSQVRNIQYF
TRBJ1-1 few TRBV20-1 NA TGCAGTGCTAGACCCCTGACGGAGGTGAACACTGAAGCTTTCTTT CSARPLTEVNTEAFF
TRBJ2-5 few TRBV14 NA TGTGCCAGCAGCCAACAGTACCTCGGCGGGGAGACCCAGTACTTC CASSQQYLGGETQYF
TRBJ2-1 NA TRBV9 NA TGTGCCAGCAGCGGTGGGGTTACAAGGGGTTACAATGAGCAGTTCTTC CASSGGVTRGYNEQFF
TRBJ1-1 NA TRBV5-1 NA TGCGCCAGCAGCTCGCAAGTTGACAGGAACACTGAAGCTTTCTTT CASSSQVDRNTEAFF
TRBJ2-7 few TRBV7-2 NA TGTGCCAGCAGCTACATCGGACAGTCCCACGTGTACGAGCAGTACTTC CASSYIGQSHVYEQYF
TRBJ2-3 few TRBV7-2 TRBD2 TGTGCCAGCAGCTTTAGCGGGCCCGGGACAGATACGCAGTATTTT CASSFSGPGTDTQYF
TRBJ1-4 few TRBV7-8 NA TGTGCCAGCAGCTACAGGGCTGTGGGGAATGAAAAACTGTTTTTT CASSYRAVGNEKLFF
TRBJ2-7 few TRBV12-3/TRBV12-4 TRBD2 TGTGCCAGCAGTTTGCTCGGGGTGTATTCTAGCGGGGGATACGAGCAGTACTTC CASSLLGVYSSGGYEQYF
TRBJ2-1 few TRBV3-1 TRBD2 TGTGCCAGCAGCCTACTAGCGATCAACGAGCAGTTCTTC CASSLLAINEQFF
TRBJ2-7 NA TRBV3-1 NA TGTGCCAGCAGCCACGTCTACGAGCAGTACTTC CASSHVYEQYF
TRBJ2-5 many TRBV20-1 NA TGCAGTCCTAGGGTTCCCGGCCAAGAGACCCAGTACTTC CSPRVPGQETQYF
TRBJ2-1 NA TRBV6-1 TRBD1 TGTGCCAGCAAACGACAGGGGAACTCCTACAATGAGCAGTTCTTC CASKRQGNSYNEQFF
TRBJ2-3 few TRBV9 NA TGTGCCAGCAGCGTAAATGGGATTAGCACAGATACGCAGTATTTT CASSVNGISTDTQYF
TRBJ1-5 few TRBV1 NA TGCACCAGCAGCCCCAGAGAAGGATCTCGACAGCCCCAGCATTTT CTSSPREGSRQPQHF
TRBJ2-2 few TRBV15 NA TGTGCCACCAGCAGAGATGGTTGGGTGATCACCGGGGAGCTGTTTTTT CATSRDGWVITGELFF